The 24 T cell receptor beta chains listed next were all sequenced from one sample in a study of T cell repertoires in cytomegalovirus infection. Their target antigens are unknown. TCRdb re-called the reads with MiXCR, one entry per CDR3 protein. Of hundreds of thousands of distinct CDR3 sequences listed, 31% were seen once; the top ten hold about an eighth. The sample here was cultured CD8+ T cells from PBMCs, taken from culture after CMV antigen stimulation. These receptors were obtained from a human donor in good health (CMV status not recorded). Some clones in this sample may be carry-over from other donors' samples.

In DNA, the CDR3 is TGTGCCAGCAGTCTGGGGACTATTGAAGGCTACACCTTC. Translation: CASSLGTIEGYTF. This chain uses TRBV6-2 or TRBV6-3 with TRBJ1-2; TRBD1 might be the D (5 bases). Trimming shortened V by 5 bases and J by 8 bases, and 15 bases separated the two germline ends. This CDR3 comprises 13 residues. CDR1 and CDR2 from the germline V gene are MNHEY and SVGEGT.

In its sample, this clonotype was seen a few times. The chain couples TRBV20-1 to TRBJ1-6; D is perhaps TRBD1 (5 bases). The CDR3 has 16 residues. V lost 5 bases, J lost 0 bases, and 14 bases lay in between. Looked up from germline, CDR1 is DFQATT and CDR2 is SNEGSKA (reference sequence). The CDR3 DNA reads as TGCAGTGCTCACGGGGGGGGGATCTCCTATAATTCACCCCTCCACTTT. This translates into CSAHGGGISYNSPLHF.

The chain combines TRBV4-1 with TRBJ2-1; 8 bases match TRBD2. The CDR3 is made up of 18 amino acids. Per germline, CDR1 MGHRA and CDR2 YSYEKL. The V and J ends lost 2 bases and 11 bases, in that order; junction bases with no gene match: 20. CDR3: CASSQPISGGPQGFKQFF. The CDR3 nucleotides are TGCGCCAGCAGCCAACCCATAAGCGGGGGCCCGCAAGGGTTCAAGCAGTTCTTC.

There are a few counts of this clonotype. The genes are TRBV11-2 and TRBJ1-3; tentative D call: TRBD1 (5 bases). CDR3 length: 16 residues. V was clipped by 3 bases and J by 4 bases, with 16 bases between them. Germline-derived CDR1 and CDR2 are SGHAT and FQNNGV. The CDR3: CASSFRGVVPGNTIYF. The DNA of the CDR3 is TGTGCCAGCAGCTTTCGGGGCGTAGTACCCGGAAACACCATATATTTT.

This chain connects TRBV9 to TRBJ2-2; weak D call: TRBD1 (6 bases). Deletions cut 3 bases from V and 3 bases from J, with 15 bases between. CDR3 length equals 16 residues. Germline CDR1 reads SGDLS; CDR2 reads YYNGEE. The CDR3 DNA reads TGTGCCAGCAGCGCTGCCGGGACACCTGACACCGGGGAGCTGTTTTTT. It codes for CASSAAGTPDTGELFF.

The chain has TRBV5-4 and TRBJ2-5, with 7 bases matching TRBD1. The V segment lost 4 bases and the J segment 1 base; nucleotides outside the gene matches: 10. The CDR3 is 16 amino acids. CDR1 and CDR2 (germline): SGHNT, YYREEE (reference sequence). This chain's CDR3 is CASSQAEQGSQETQYF. The CDR3 DNA is TGTGCCAGCAGCCAAGCAGAACAGGGGTCCCAAGAGACCCAGTACTTC.

There are a few counts of this clonotype. This rearrangement joins TRBV27 to TRBJ2-5; perhaps TRBD1 as D (6 bases). With 7 bases removed from V and 4 bases from J, the gap between germline ends came to 13 bases. The germline V gene encodes CDR1 MNHEY and CDR2 SMNVEV (reference sequence). The CDR3 is 13 residues long. The CDR3 loop reads CASTAPGVETQYF. Written as DNA, the CDR3 is TGTGCCAGCACCGCCCCAGGGGTAGAGACCCAGTACTTC.

The V gene is TRBV7-4, the J gene TRBJ2-1, with 8 bases that match TRBD1. Germline values: CDR1 SGHVT, CDR2 SQSDAQ. Trimming took 3 bases from V and 7 from J; bases not matched to a gene: 11. This CDR3 comprises 16 residues. The chain's CDR3 is CASSFPGQEARNEQFF. DNA for the CDR3: TGTGCCAGCAGCTTCCCGGGACAGGAGGCGAGGAATGAGCAGTTCTTC.

This clonotype was seen many times. The J gene is TRBJ2-7, the V gene TRBV6-1; D unclear. In germline, CDR1 is MNHNS, CDR2 SASEGT. V lost 3 bases and J 0 bases, leaving 6 bases between the germline ends. The CDR3 is 13 amino acids. CDR3 coding DNA: TGTGCCAGCAGTGAGTTTAACTCCTACGAGCAGTACGTC. Amino acids: CASSEFNSYEQYV.

The CDR3 protein is CASSLMWDGQTF. CDR3 DNA sequence: TGTGCCAGCAGCTTAATGTGGGACGGTCAAACTTTC. This sequence joins TRBV7-9 and TRBJ2-6; D may correspond to TRBD1 or TRBD2 (5 bases each). Germline V gives CDR1 SEHNR, CDR2 FQNEAQ (reference sequence). This CDR3 contains 12 residues. V dropped 2 bases and J dropped 19 bases, with 15 bases sitting between them.

This clonotype was observed a handful of times. The chain combines TRBV6-1 with TRBJ1-1, with TRBD1 matching over 7 bases. The CDR3 runs to 13 residues. Germline CDR1 is MNHNS and CDR2 is SASEGT. V gave up 5 bases and J gave up 4 bases; unmatched junction bases: 4. CDR3 sequence reads: CASSQRQGTEAFF. The CDR3 DNA sequence: TGTGCCAGCAGTCAAAGACAGGGCACTGAAGCTTTCTTT.

This clonotype was seen a handful of times. The J gene is TRBJ2-2, the V gene TRBV11-3, with D perhaps TRBD2 (6 bases). Per germline, CDR1 SGHNT and CDR2 YENEEA. V was pared by 1 base and J by 5 bases, with 11 bases between. There are 15 residues in the CDR3. CDR3 amino acids: CASSLVMEGTGELFF. In DNA form, the CDR3 reads TGTGCCAGCAGCTTAGTGATGGAGGGTACCGGGGAGCTGTTTTTT. The variable domain in full, with the rest retrieved from reference TRBV11-3 and TRBJ2-2, is EAGVVQSPRYKIIEKKQPVAFWCNPISGHNTLYWYLQNLGQGPELLIRYENEEAVDDSQLPKDRFSAERLKGVDSTLKIQPAELGDSAVYLCASSLVMEGTGELFFGEGSRLTVL.

In this sample, this clonotype turned up a few times. In nucleotides, the CDR3 is TGTGCCAGCAGCGCCCCCAGACCAGGCCAAAACTATGGCTACACCTTC. It specifies CASSAPRPGQNYGYTF. This sequence joins TRBV9 and TRBJ1-2, with unresolved D. The CDR3 totals 16 residues. Trimming cost V 3 bases and J 2 bases, with 17 bases left between them. Germline loops: CDR1 SGDLS, CDR2 YYNGEE.

Regarding this clonotype: This CDR3 is missing its conserved last phenylalanine or tryptophan, likely due to a read error. The J gene is TRBJ2-1, the V gene TRBV11-1; the D gene is possibly TRBD2 (7 bases). CDR3 length equals 15 residues. The germline CDR1 and CDR2 sequences are SGHAT and FQDESV (reference sequence). With 2 bases removed from V and 5 bases from J, the gap between germline ends came to 13 bases. The CDR3 here is CASSLRRGRDNEQFS. In DNA, the CDR3 is TGTGCCAGCAGCTTACGAAGGGGGAGGGACAATGAGCAGTTCTCC.

This rearrangement joins TRBV11-2 to TRBJ2-5; 8 bases map to TRBD2. The CDR3 is made up of 13 amino acids. Per germline, CDR1 SGHAT and CDR2 FQNNGV. J was trimmed by 5 bases and V by 8 bases; bases with no gene match: 7. The CDR3 coding sequence is TGTGCCAGCCAGGTCGGGGGGGGGGAGACCCAGTACTTC. This translates into CASQVGGGETQYF.

The genes are TRBV2 and TRBJ2-7, with D unresolved. The CDR3 is 12 residues long. The V end lost 7 bases, the J end lost 1 base, and 8 bases lay between the germline ends. Germline V gene lookup returns CDR1 SNHLY and CDR2 FYNNEI. CDR3 residues: CASTRVSYEQYV. DNA of the CDR3: TGTGCCAGCACCAGAGTGTCCTACGAGCAGTACGTC.

The J gene is TRBJ2-7, the V gene TRBV27; no reliable D call. From germline, CDR1 is MNHEY and CDR2 SMNVEV (reference sequence). Trimming took off 2 bases at V and 1 base at J, with 9 bases between the two ends. The CDR3 covers 14 residues. The CDR3 loop is CASSLGPESYEQYV. CDR3 nucleotides: TGTGCCAGCAGTTTAGGCCCAGAGTCCTACGAGCAGTACGTC.

This clonotype was counted between two and nine times. The rearrangement joins TRBV9 to TRBJ2-3; D is unclear. Trimming took off 6 bases at V and 6 bases at J, with 20 bases between the two ends. CDR1 and CDR2 from the germline V gene are SGDLS and YYNGEE. The CDR3 is 15 residues long. This CDR3 is CASNPREAYWDTQYF. DNA of the CDR3: TGTGCCAGCAACCCTAGAGAGGCCTACTGGGATACGCAGTATTTT.

The chain is built from TRBV25-1 and TRBJ1-2, with 7 positions matching TRBD1. The length of the CDR3 is 15 residues. Germline loops: CDR1 MGHDK, CDR2 SYGVNS. The V segment lost 2 bases and the J segment 8 bases; nucleotides outside the gene matches: 11. The CDR3 sequence is CASSENKGGVIGYTF. CDR3 sequence (DNA): TGTGCCAGCAGTGAAAATAAAGGGGGCGTTATAGGCTACACCTTC.

This clonotype was seen only a few times. V gene TRBV12-5 combines with J gene TRBJ2-6, with unresolved D. V was cut by 1 base and J by 2 bases, with 6 bases left in between. CDR1 is LGHNT and CDR2 is FRNRAP in the germline V gene. The CDR3 spans 15 residues. CDR3 bases: TGTGCTAGTGGTTTGGATAGCCCTGGGGCCAACGTCCTGACTTTC. Translated, it gives CASGLDSPGANVLTF.

This rearrangement joins TRBV10-2 to TRBJ1-2; 7 nucleotides line up with TRBD1. Germline-derived CDR1 and CDR2 are WSHSY and SAAADI. The CDR3 is made up of 13 amino acids. Trimming cost V 7 bases and J 4 bases; bases outside gene matches: 6. Written as DNA, the CDR3 is TGCGCCAGCAAGACAGGGACAATCTATGGCTACACCTTC. Its protein is CASKTGTIYGYTF.

This rearrangement joins TRBV7-6 to TRBJ2-1; 8 bases are a match to TRBD2. Looked up from germline, CDR1 is SGHVS and CDR2 is FNYEAQ. The trim removed 5 bases at V and 9 bases at J, leaving 9 bases unmatched. There are 14 residues in the CDR3. CDR3 in amino acids: CASSPSSGTSEQFF. The CDR3 DNA reads as TGTGCCAGCAGCCCCTCTTCCGGGACTAGTGAGCAGTTCTTC.

This chain uses TRBV5-6 with TRBJ2-7; 7 nucleotides match TRBD1. J gave up 1 base and V 3 bases, and 4 bases lay outside the gene matches. Germline V lookup: CDR1 SGHDT, CDR2 YYEEEE. This CDR3 has 14 amino acids. CDR3 DNA: TGTGCCAGCAGCTCAGGACAGGCTTCCTACGAGCAGTACGTC. Translated: CASSSGQASYEQYV.

This clonotype was picked up many times. This chain joins TRBV20-1 and TRBJ2-1, with 7 bases matching TRBD2. Germline trimming cut 6 bases from V and 0 bases from J; bases unmatched to any gene: 8. Germline V CDR1 and CDR2: DFQATT, SNEGSKA (reference sequence). The CDR3 loop spans 15 amino acids. CDR3 DNA: TGCAGTGCCTTCTCTAGCGGACTCTCCTACAATGAGCAGTTCTTC. This encodes CSAFSSGLSYNEQFF.